This is a list of T cell receptor beta chains from one sample in a study of blood T cell repertoires in COVID-19. The method was immunoSEQ multiplex PCR; TCRdb's version includes in-frame clones alone and lacks a portion of them. The sample consists of tens of thousands of clones, 70% to 90% of them appearing once. Specimen: peripheral blood. These receptors all stem from an elderly woman with acute or convalescent COVID-19. CDR3s include the opening cysteine and the closing phenylalanine or tryptophan. The D gene is left open where the match is weak. The listing skips clone size in some rows; elsewhere it reads once, few, many or a size class.

TRBJ1-1	NA	TRBV30	NA	CAWSSGGGTEAFF	TGTGCCTGGAGTTCGGGGGGCGGCACTGAAGCTTTCTTT
TRBJ1-1	NA	TRBV5-1	NA	CASSLGGIDTEAFF	TGCGCCAGCAGCCTTGGGGGGATTGACACTGAAGCTTTCTTT
TRBJ2-2	many	TRBV5-4	NA	CASREGTGELFF	TGTGCCAGCAGGGAGGGTACCGGGGAGCTGTTTTTT
TRBJ1-1	NA	TRBV5-4	NA	CASSLGMGDEGLASEAFF	TGTGCCAGCAGCTTGGGGATGGGAGACGAGGGATTGGCCTCGGAAGCTTTCTTT
TRBJ2-4	NA	TRBV2	NA	CASSAQAKNIQYF	TGTGCCAGCAGTGCCCAAGCCAAAAACATTCAGTACTTC
TRBJ1-2	NA	TRBV4-2	NA	CASSQEATGRGGYTF	TGTGCCAGCAGCCAAGAGGCTACGGGGAGAGGTGGCTACACCTTC
TRBJ1-1	NA	TRBV6-6	NA	CASSYTEMNTEAFF	TGTGCCAGCAGTTACACAGAGATGAACACTGAAGCTTTCTTT
TRBJ2-2	NA	TRBV2	TRBD1	CASSDAQGAYAGELFF	TGTGCCAGCAGTGACGCACAGGGGGCGTATGCCGGGGAGCTGTTTTTT
TRBJ2-5	NA	TRBV6-6	NA	CASSYYTGVGETQYF	TGTGCCAGCAGTTACTATACGGGAGTTGGAGAGACCCAGTACTTC
TRBJ2-3	NA	TRBV7-2	NA	CASSPTGYTDTQYF	TGTGCCAGCAGCCCTACGGGATACACAGATACGCAGTATTTT
TRBJ2-5	NA	TRBV30	NA	CAWRYQGTETQYF	TGTGCCTGGCGTTATCAGGGGACGGAGACCCAGTACTTC
TRBJ2-2	NA	TRBV24-1	NA	CATSVQNANTGELFF	TGTGCCACCAGTGTCCAGAACGCGAACACCGGGGAGCTGTTTTTT
TRBJ2-3	NA	TRBV10-3	TRBD2	CATLREGTDTQYF	TGTGCCACCTTGCGGGAGGGGACAGATACGCAGTATTTT
TRBJ2-3	NA	TRBV19	TRBD2	CASSGGYRTDTQYF	TGTGCCAGTAGCGGGGGGTATCGTACAGATACGCAGTATTTT
TRBJ2-7	NA	TRBV6-5	TRBD1	CASRLGQGPGEQYF	TGTGCCAGCAGACTCGGACAGGGTCCGGGCGAGCAGTACTTC
TRBJ1-2	NA	TRBV3-1/TRBV3-2	NA	CASSQGTLENGYTF	TGTGCCAGCAGCCAAGGGACACTGGAGAATGGCTACACCTTC
TRBJ1-2	once	TRBV7-8	TRBD1	CASSETGQPISGYTF	TGTGCCAGCAGCGAAACGGGACAGCCCATCTCTGGCTACACCTTC
TRBJ1-3	NA	TRBV19	NA	CASSMGRGLGNTIYF	TGTGCCAGTAGTATGGGAAGGGGCCTTGGAAACACCATATATTTT
TRBJ1-2	NA	TRBV9	NA	CASSVAVAANYGYTF	TGTGCCAGCAGCGTAGCTGTGGCTGCTAACTATGGCTACACCTTC
TRBJ1-1	once	TRBV18	NA	CASSPVRDLNTEAFF	TGTGCCAGCTCACCAGTCAGGGATTTGAACACTGAAGCTTTCTTT
TRBJ2-1	NA	TRBV3-1/TRBV3-2	TRBD2	CASSLSGSGGNEQFF	TGTGCCAGCAGCCTTAGCGGGAGTGGAGGTAATGAGCAGTTCTTC
TRBJ1-3	few	TRBV9	NA	CASSAAPVGGGGNTIYF	TGTGCCAGCAGCGCCGCCCCCGTAGGGGGGGGAGGAAACACCATATATTTT
TRBJ2-4	NA	TRBV4-2	TRBD1	CASSQPGQANIQYF	TGTGCCAGCAGCCAGCCGGGACAGGCAAACATTCAGTACTTC
TRBJ2-3	NA	TRBV11-2	NA	CASSHSTDTQYF	TGTGCCAGCAGCCATAGCACAGATACGCAGTATTTT